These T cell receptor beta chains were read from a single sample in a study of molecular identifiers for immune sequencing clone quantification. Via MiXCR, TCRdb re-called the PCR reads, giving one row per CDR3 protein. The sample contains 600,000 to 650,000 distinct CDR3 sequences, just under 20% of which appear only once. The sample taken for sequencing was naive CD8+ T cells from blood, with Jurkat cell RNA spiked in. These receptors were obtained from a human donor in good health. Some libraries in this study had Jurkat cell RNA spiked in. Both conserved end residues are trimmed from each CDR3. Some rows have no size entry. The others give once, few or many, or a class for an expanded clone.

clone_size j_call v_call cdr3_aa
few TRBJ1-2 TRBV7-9 ASGSPEGRGLPNYGYT
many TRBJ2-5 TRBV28 ASSLGGRVQETQY
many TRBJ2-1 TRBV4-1 ASRGAGRYNEQF
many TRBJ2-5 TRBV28 ASTANGTQY
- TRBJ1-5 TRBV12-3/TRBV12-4 ASSLIGYSNQPQH
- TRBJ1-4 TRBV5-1 ASSLASGGPNEKLF
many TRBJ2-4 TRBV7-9 ASSLAHSSAENIQY
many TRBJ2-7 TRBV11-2 ASSLQGIQYEQY
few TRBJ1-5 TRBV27 ASSPSSGSNQPQH
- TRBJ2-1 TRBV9 ASSVLAGGPSSYNEQF
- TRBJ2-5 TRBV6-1 ASSETGGSETQY
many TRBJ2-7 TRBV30 AWSGTLEQY
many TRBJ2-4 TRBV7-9 ASSSPQAGDIQY
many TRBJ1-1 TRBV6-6 ASTEGPSTEAF
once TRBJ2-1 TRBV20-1 SARDISGSSYNEQF
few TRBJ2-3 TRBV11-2 ASIQFTSGNTDTQY
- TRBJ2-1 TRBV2 ASSEAGGPQEQF
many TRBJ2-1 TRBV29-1 SVKGLAAYNEQF
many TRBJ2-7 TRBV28 ASSPTGQTPYEQY
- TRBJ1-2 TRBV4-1 ASSQDPGQGYGYT
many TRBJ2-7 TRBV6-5 ASSPLTGEQY
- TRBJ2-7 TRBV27 ASSLGSGSPYEQY
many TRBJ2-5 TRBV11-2 ASSYSSLLGEETQY
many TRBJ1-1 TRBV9 ASSVESNTEAF
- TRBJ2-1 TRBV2 ASSEETSGSRDEQF
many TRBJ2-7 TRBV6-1 ASRGKPQQY
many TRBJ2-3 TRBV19 ASSIVLASGGSTDTQY
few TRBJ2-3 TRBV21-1 ASSKPRGVSTDTQY
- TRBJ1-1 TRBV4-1 ASSSPNDSTEAF
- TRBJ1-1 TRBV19 ASSKGGMNTEAF
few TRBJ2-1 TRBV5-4 ASSTPALAGVSDEQF
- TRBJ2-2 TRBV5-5 ASSFGVGTGVTGELF
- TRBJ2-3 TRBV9 ASSTFTGGSADTQY
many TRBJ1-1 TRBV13 ASSAHRETEAF
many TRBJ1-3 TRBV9 ASSVGRSGNTIY
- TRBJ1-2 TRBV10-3 AISERDRGYGYT
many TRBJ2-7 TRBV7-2 ASSLWTSEYEQY
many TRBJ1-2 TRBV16 ASSQSNSYNYGYT
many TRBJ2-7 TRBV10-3 AISVNWQY
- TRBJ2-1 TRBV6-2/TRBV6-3 ASSYHWASGSITIYNEQF
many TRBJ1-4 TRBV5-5 ASSKGGLNEKLF
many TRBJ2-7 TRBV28 ASSQRLVRNYEQY
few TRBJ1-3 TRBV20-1 SARGWDPTSTSGNTIY
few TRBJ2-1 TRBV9 ASSAAGTSGNNEQF
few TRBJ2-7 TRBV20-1 SASSSQTISYEQY
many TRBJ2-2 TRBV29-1 SALMENTGELF
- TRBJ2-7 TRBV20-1 SATDTNSYEQY
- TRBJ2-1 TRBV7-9 ASSPGGGTGEQF
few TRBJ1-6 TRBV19 ASSIRGQGYSPLH
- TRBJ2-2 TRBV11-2 ASSRADGLPNTGELF
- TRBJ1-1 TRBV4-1 ASSQDSLLGTGTEAF
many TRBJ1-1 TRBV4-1 ASSQEAGATEAF
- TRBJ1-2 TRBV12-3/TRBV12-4 ASSFGGLGYGYT
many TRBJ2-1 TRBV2 ASSEGLAGGPWF
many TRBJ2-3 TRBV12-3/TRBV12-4 ATTGASVTDTQY